This T cell receptor beta chain was identified in a study of T cells in narcolepsy. Some clones are missing from TCRdb's copy, which holds only in-frame ones; the method was immunoSEQ multiplex PCR. The repertoire consists of approximately 23,000 clones, with approximately 85% occurring once and the leading ten covering roughly a tenth. With respect to this clone: Its antigen is not identified.

This CDR3 has 13 amino acids. Germline CDR1 and CDR2: SGDLS and YYNGEE. Losses at the gene ends were 4 bases for V and 6 bases for J; bases not matched to a gene: 4. Whole-study findings and limits: Autoreactive clonotypes reportedly recurred in blood of same and different patients, not controls.

The V gene is TRBV9, the J gene TRBJ2-1; 7 bases align to TRBD1. Sequenced material: memory (CD45RA-) CD4+ T cells from blood. The TCR comes from a human donor in good health. CDR3 amino acids: CASSLQGVNEQFF. In DNA form, the CDR3 reads TGTGCCAGCAGCCTTCAGGGGGTCAATGAGCAGTTCTTC.